This entry lists 14 T cell receptor beta chains sequenced from one sample in a study of T cells after yellow fever vaccination. MiXCR was run by TCRdb on the 5' RACE reads, yielding one entry per CDR3 protein. There are 360,000 or so distinct CDR3 sequences in the sample; around 10% occur only once, and 18% lies in the top ten. The sequencing used PBMCs, collected on the day of the first yellow fever vaccination. Every receptor here comes from a man between 18 and 29 years old who received the YFV17D yellow fever vaccine.

The chain couples TRBV28 to TRBJ2-7; D might be TRBD1 or TRBD2, each matching 5 bases. CDR1 MDHEN and CDR2 SYDVKM come from the germline V gene. The CDR3 consists of 13 residues. The germline V and J ends were trimmed by 2 bases and 6 bases, with 11 bases remaining between them. The DNA of the CDR3 is TGTGCCAGCAGTTTAGGGACGCAGGGCGAGCAGTACGTC. It yields the protein CASSLGTQGEQYV.

The chain recombines TRBV6-5 with TRBJ2-1; weak D call: TRBD1 (6 bases). Trimming removed 2 bases at V and 6 bases at J, with 8 bases between. Germline CDR1 is MNHEY and CDR2 is SVGAGI. This CDR3 has 13 amino acids. This CDR3 is CASSYARGNEQFF. DNA for the CDR3: TGTGCCAGCAGTTACGCCAGGGGCAATGAGCAGTTCTTC.

This clonotype was picked up a small number of times. V and J are TRBV7-2 and TRBJ1-2, with D perhaps matching TRBD1 (5 bases). Germline loops: CDR1 SGHTA, CDR2 FQGNSA. V was trimmed by 2 bases and J by 3 bases, leaving 13 bases between them. The CDR3 loop spans 15 amino acids. The CDR3 sequence is CASSLTTGVHYGYTF. The CDR3 DNA reads as TGTGCCAGCAGCTTAACCACAGGAGTCCACTATGGCTACACCTTC.

A few counts support this clonotype. This chain connects TRBV12-3 or TRBV12-4 to TRBJ2-2; TRBD2 aligns across 8 bases. This CDR3 spans 16 amino acids. V shed 0 bases, J shed 5 bases, and the junction held 5 bases outside the gene matches. The CDR3 DNA reads as TGTGCCAGCAGTTTAGCGGAAGTAGCGGGGACCGGGGAGCTGTTTTTT. As protein: CASSLAEVAGTGELFF.

This clonotype was seen more than once but under ten times. The junction departs from germline at one end; a sequencing error may be responsible. The rearrangement joins TRBV15 to TRBJ2-3; no clear D gene. Germline CDR1 is LNHNV and CDR2 is YYDKDF (reference sequence). The CDR3 runs to 14 residues. The CDR3 sequence is CATSRGRATNTQYF. The CDR3 DNA reads TGTGCCACCAGCAGGGGTCGGGCCACAAATACGCAGTATTTT.

The genes are TRBV10-3 and TRBJ1-2, with a tentative D call TRBD1 (5 bases). Trimming cost V 8 bases and J 1 base, with 8 bases left between them. This CDR3 comprises 12 residues. Germline values: CDR1 ENHRY, CDR2 SYGVKD. The CDR3: CAISQGNYGYTF. In DNA form, the CDR3 reads TGTGCCATCTCCCAGGGTAACTATGGCTACACCTTC.

The chain uses TRBV5-1 and TRBJ2-1; 10 bases line up with TRBD2. The CDR3 spans 15 residues. J lost 4 bases, V lost 1 base, and 2 bases had no gene match. Germline CDR1 is SGHRS and CDR2 is YFSETQ. The CDR3 loop reads CASSLTSGAYNEQFF. The DNA for the CDR3 is TGCGCCAGCAGCTTGACTAGCGGGGCATACAATGAGCAGTTCTTC.

The rearrangement links TRBV20-1 to TRBJ2-5; 8 bases match TRBD2. Trimming removed 1 base from V and 1 base from J; junction bases left unmatched: 5. Germline lookup yields CDR1 DFQATT and CDR2 SNEGSKA (reference sequence). The CDR3 sequence is 15 residues long. CDR3 in amino acids: CSARAGGARQETQYF. The CDR3 DNA follows: TGCAGTGCTAGAGCGGGAGGGGCCCGCCAAGAGACCCAGTACTTC.

V is TRBV10-3 and J is TRBJ2-7; D is tentatively TRBD1 or TRBD2 (5 bases each). Germline V gene lookup returns CDR1 ENHRY and CDR2 SYGVKD. V gave up 3 bases and J gave up 2 bases, with 14 bases separating them. This CDR3 is 15 amino acids long. The CDR3 region is CAISDGARSPYEQYF. The DNA of the CDR3 is TGTGCCATCAGTGACGGGGCGCGGTCTCCCTACGAGCAGTACTTC.

The V gene is TRBV2, the J gene TRBJ2-5, with D perhaps assigned TRBD1 or TRBD2 (5 bases each). The V gene's germline CDR1 is SNHLY and CDR2 FYNNEI. The CDR3 covers 14 residues. Deletions cut 7 bases from V and 5 bases from J, with 17 bases between. This CDR3 reads CASKGPSGRETQYF. Here the CDR3 DNA reads TGTGCCAGCAAGGGGCCCAGCGGTCGGGAGACCCAGTACTTC.

In this sample, this clonotype turned up many times. The chain is built from TRBV4-3 and TRBJ2-3; 8 positions match TRBD2. V dropped 1 base and J dropped 6; count of bases not matched to a gene: 12. CDR1 is LGHNA and CDR2 is YSLEER in the germline V gene. The CDR3 consists of 17 residues. CDR3 sequence: CASSQGSRGGFRDTQYF. Here the CDR3 DNA reads TGCGCCAGCAGCCAAGGGTCCCGGGGGGGGTTCAGGGATACGCAGTATTTT.

This clonotype was recorded a few times. The DNA of the CDR3 is TGTGCCAGCAGCTTGTTCGGGTATCACACCATATATTTT. This encodes CASSLFGYHTIYF. This chain joins TRBV5-6 and TRBJ1-3; unclear D gene. CDR3 length equals 13 residues. CDR1 is SGHDT and CDR2 is YYEEEE in the germline V gene. Trimming stripped 1 base from V and 8 bases from J, with 10 bases between.

This clonotype has a handful of counts. J is TRBJ2-3 and V is TRBV15; D is ambiguous. From germline, CDR1 is LNHNV and CDR2 YYDKDF (reference sequence). The CDR3 has 15 amino acids. V dropped 2 bases and J dropped 2 bases, with 11 bases sitting between them. The CDR3 reads CATSRYPDNTDTQYF. For the CDR3, the DNA is TGTGCCACCAGCAGATACCCCGACAACACAGATACGCAGTATTTT.

The chain carries TRBV9 and TRBJ1-1; tentative D call: TRBD1 (6 bases). CDR1 is SGDLS, CDR2 YYNGEE, per germline. This CDR3 comprises 14 residues. V dropped 3 bases and J dropped 1 base, with 10 bases sitting between them. The chain's CDR3 is CASSEGGRNTEAFF. DNA for the CDR3: TGTGCCAGCAGCGAAGGGGGGAGGAACACTGAAGCTTTCTTT.